This T cell receptor beta chain emerged from a study of cytomegalovirus exposure and HLA in healthy donors. Across the whole study: The Caucasian-associated ancestry cluster held over 65% of over 350 genotyped donors.

PCR primers comprised 60 Vbeta and 13 Jbeta primers. The assay was immunoSEQ multiplex PCR, and TCRdb's table has in-frame clones only and misses some. In the table there are 80,000 to 100,000 clones, 60% to 80% of which are singletons. General study results and limits: The authors later linked a missense DCLRE1C variant to TCR beta V- and J-gene trimming. Exclusion as indistinguishable affected some V segments, including TRBV6-2 and TRBV6-3.

V was pared by 7 bases and J by 3 bases, with 16 bases between. Germline CDR1 reads SGHRS; CDR2 reads YFSETQ. The CDR3 covers 14 residues. About this clone: Its antigen is currently unknown.

The sequencing input was PBMCs. The sequence was collected from a female donor in good health and CMV-seronegative. The chain carries TRBV5-1 and TRBJ1-1; maybe TRBD1 (6 bases). CDR3 loop: CASVPSGGYTEAFF. The DNA of the CDR3 is TGCGCCAGCGTTCCGTCGGGGGGCTACACTGAAGCTTTCTTT.